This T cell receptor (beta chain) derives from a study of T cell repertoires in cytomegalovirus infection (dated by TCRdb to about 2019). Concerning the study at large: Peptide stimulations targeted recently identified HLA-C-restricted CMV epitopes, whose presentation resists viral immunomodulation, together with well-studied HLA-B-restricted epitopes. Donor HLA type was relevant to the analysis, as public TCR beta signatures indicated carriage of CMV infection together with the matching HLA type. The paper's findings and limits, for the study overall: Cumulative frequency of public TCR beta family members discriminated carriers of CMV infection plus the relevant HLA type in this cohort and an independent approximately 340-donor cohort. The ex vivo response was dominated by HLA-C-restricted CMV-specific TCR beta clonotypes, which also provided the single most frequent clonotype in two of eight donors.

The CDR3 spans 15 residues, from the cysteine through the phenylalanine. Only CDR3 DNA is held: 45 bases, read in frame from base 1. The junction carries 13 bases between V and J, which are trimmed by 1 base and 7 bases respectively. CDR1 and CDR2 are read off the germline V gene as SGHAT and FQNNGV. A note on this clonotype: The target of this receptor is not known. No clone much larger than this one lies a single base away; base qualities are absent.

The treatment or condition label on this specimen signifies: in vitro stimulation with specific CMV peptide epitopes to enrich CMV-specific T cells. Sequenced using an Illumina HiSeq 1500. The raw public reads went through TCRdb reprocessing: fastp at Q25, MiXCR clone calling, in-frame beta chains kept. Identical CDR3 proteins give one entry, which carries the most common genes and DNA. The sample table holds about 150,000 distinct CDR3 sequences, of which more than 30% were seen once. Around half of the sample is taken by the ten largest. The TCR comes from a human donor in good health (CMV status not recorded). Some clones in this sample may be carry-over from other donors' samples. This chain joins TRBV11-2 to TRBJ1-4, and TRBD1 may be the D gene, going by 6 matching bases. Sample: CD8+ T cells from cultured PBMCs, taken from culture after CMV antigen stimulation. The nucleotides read TGTGCCAGCAGCTTAGGGGGGGGCTCGAGTGAAAAACTGTTTTTT. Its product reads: CASSLGGGSSEKLFF.